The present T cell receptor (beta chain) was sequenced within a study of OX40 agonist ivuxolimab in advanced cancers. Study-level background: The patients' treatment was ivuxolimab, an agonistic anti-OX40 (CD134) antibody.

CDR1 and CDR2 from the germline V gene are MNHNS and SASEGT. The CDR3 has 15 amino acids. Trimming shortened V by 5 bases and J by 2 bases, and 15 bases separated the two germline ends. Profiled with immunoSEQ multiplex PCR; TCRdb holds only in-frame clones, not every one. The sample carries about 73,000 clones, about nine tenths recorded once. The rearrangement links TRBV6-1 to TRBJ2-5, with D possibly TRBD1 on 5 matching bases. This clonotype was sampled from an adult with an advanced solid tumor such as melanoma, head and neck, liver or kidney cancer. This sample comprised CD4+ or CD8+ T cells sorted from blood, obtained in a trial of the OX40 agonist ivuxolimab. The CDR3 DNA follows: TGTGCCAGCAGTTCAGACCCAGGGAAGCAAGAGACCCAGTACTTC. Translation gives CASSSDPGKQETQYF.